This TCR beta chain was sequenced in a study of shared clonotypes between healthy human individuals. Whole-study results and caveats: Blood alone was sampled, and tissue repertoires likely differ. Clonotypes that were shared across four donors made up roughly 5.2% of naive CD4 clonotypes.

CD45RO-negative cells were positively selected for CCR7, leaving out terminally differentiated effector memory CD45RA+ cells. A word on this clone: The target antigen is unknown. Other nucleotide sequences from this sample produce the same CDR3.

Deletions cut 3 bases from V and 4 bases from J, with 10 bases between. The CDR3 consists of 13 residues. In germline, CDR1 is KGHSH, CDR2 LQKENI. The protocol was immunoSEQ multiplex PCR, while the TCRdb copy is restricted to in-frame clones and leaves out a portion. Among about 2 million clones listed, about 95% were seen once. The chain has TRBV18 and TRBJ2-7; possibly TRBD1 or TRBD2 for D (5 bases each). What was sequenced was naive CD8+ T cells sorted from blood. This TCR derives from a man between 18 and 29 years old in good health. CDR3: CASSPGEIYEQYF. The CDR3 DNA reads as TGTGCCAGCTCACCGGGGGAGATTTACGAGCAGTACTTC.